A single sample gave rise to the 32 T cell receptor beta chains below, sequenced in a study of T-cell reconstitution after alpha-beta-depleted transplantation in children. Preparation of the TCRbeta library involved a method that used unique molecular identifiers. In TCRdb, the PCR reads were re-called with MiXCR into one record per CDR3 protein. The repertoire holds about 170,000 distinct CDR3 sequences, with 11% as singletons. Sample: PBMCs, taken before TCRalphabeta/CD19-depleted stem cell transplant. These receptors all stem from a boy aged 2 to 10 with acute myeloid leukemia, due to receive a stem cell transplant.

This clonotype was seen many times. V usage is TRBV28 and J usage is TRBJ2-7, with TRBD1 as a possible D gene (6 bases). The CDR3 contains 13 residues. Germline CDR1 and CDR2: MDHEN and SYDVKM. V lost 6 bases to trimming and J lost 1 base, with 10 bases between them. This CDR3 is CASSRRGSYEQYF. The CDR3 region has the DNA TGTGCCAGCAGCCGAAGGGGGTCCTACGAGCAGTACTTC.

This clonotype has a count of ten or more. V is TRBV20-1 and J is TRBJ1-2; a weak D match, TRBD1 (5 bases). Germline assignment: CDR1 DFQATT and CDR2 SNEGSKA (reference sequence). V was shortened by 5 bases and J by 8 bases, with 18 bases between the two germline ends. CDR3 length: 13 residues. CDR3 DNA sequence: TGCAGTGCTCCTTCGTCCGGGGCTACCGGCTACACCTTC. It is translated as CSAPSSGATGYTF.

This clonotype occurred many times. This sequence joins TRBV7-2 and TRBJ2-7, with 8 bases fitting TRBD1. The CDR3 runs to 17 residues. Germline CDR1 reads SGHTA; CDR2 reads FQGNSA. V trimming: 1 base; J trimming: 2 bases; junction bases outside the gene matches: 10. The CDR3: CASSLGDRYLDPYEQYV. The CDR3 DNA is TGTGCCAGCAGCTTAGGGGACAGGTATCTAGATCCCTACGAGCAGTACGTC.

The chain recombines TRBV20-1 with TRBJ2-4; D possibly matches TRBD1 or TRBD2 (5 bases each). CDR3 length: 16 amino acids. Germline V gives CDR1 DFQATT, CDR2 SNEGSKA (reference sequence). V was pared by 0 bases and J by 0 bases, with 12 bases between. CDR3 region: CSARDPGPVAKNIQYF. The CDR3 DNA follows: TGCAGTGCTAGAGATCCGGGGCCGGTAGCCAAAAACATTCAGTACTTC.

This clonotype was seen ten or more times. The CDR3 DNA follows: TGCAGTGCTCCCCCGGGCGGCGGGGAGACCCAGTACTTC. This translates into CSAPPGGGETQYF. This chain uses TRBV20-1 with TRBJ2-5; D is perhaps TRBD2 (5 bases). From germline, CDR1 is DFQATT and CDR2 SNEGSKA (reference sequence). The CDR3 length is 13 residues. The V and J ends lost 5 bases and 5 bases respectively, with 15 bases between them.

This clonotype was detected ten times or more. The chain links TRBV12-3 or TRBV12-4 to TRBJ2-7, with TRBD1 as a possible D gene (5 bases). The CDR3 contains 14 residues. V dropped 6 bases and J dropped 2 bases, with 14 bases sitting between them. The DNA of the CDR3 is TGTGCCAGCAGAACACACAGGCCTACCTACGAGCAGTACTTC. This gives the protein CASRTHRPTYEQYF.

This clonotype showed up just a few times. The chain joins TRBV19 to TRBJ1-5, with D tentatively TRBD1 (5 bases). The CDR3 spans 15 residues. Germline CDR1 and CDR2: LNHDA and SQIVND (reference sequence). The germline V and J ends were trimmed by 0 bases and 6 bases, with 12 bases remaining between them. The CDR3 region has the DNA TGTGCCAGTAGTATAGAGTGGCAGGGCGGTCAGCCCCAGCATTTT. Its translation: CASSIEWQGGQPQHF.

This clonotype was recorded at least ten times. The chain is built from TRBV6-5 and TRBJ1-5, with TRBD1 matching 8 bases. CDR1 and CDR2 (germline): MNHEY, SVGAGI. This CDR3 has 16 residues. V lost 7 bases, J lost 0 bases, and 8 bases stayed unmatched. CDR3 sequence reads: CASNSGGWYSNQPQHF. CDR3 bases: TGTGCCAGCAATTCAGGGGGCTGGTATAGCAATCAGCCCCAGCATTTT.

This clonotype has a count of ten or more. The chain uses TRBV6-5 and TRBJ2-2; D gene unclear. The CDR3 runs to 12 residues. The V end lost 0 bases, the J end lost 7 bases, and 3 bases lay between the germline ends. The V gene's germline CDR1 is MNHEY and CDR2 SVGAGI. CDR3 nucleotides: TGTGCCAGCAGTTACTCAGGCGGGGAGCTGTTTTTT. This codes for CASSYSGGELFF.

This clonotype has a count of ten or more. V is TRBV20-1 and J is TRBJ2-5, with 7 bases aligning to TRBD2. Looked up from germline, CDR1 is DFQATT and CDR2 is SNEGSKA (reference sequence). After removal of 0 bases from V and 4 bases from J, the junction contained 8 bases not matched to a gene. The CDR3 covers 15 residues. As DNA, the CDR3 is TGCAGTGCTAGAGACCCGGTTTTAGCGGGAGAGACCCAGTACTTC. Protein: CSARDPVLAGETQYF.

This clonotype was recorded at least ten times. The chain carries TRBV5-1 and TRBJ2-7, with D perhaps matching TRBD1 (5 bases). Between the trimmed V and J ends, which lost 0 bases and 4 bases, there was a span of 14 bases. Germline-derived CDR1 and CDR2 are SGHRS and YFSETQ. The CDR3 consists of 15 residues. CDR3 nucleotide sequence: TGCGCCAGCAGCTTGGGCCCGGCCAAGGGGTACGAGCAGTACGTC. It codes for CASSLGPAKGYEQYV.

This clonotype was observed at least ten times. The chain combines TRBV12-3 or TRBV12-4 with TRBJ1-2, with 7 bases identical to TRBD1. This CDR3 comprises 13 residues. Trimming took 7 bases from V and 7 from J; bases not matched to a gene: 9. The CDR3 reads CASNWDSYSGYTF. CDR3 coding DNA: TGTGCCAGCAATTGGGACAGCTATTCTGGCTACACCTTC.

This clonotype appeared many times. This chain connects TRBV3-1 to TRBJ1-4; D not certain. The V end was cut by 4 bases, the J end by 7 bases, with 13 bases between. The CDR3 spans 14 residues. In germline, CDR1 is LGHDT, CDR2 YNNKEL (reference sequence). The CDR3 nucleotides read TGTGCCAGCAGCCGCCTCGATGCCGGTGAAAAACTGTTTTTT. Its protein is CASSRLDAGEKLFF.

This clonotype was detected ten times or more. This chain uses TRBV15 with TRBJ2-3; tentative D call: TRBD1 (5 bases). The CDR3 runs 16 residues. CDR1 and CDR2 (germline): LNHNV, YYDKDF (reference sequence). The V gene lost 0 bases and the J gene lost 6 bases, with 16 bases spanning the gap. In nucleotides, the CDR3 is TGTGCCACCAGCAGAGATGACAGTCCTGTGTTCGATACGCAGTATTTT. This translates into CATSRDDSPVFDTQYF.

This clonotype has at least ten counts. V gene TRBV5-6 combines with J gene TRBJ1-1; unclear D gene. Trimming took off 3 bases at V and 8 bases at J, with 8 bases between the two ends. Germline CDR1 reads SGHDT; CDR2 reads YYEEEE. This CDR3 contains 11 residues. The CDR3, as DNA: TGTGCCAGCAGCTCCCACATCGAAGCTTTCTTT. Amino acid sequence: CASSSHIEAFF.

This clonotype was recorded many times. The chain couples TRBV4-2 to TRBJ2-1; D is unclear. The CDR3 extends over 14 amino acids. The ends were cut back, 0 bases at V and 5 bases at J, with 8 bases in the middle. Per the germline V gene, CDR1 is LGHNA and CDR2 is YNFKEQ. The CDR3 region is CASSQDLQNNEQFF. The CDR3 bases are TGTGCCAGCAGCCAAGATCTCCAAAACAATGAGCAGTTCTTC.

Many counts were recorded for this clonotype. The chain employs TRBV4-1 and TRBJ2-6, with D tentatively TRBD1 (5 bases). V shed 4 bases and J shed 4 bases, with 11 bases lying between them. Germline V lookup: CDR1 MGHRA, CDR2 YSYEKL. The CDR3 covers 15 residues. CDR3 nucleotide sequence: TGCGCCAGCAGCCTAGGACATCTGGGGGCCAACGTCCTGACTTTC. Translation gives CASSLGHLGANVLTF.

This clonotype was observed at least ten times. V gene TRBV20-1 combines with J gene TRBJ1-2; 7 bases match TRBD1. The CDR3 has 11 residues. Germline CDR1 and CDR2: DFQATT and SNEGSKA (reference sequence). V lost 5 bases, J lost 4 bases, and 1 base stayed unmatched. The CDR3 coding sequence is TGCAGTGCTTGGGACAGCTATGGCTACACCTTC. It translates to CSAWDSYGYTF.

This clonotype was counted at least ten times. The CDR3 region has the DNA TGTGCCAGCATCCTACAATCCGGGACAGTCTCTGGAAACACCATATATTTT. Residues: CASILQSGTVSGNTIYF. This chain joins TRBV7-2 and TRBJ1-3; 7 positions agree with TRBD1. The CDR3 extends over 17 amino acids. The V gene end was trimmed by 7 bases and the J gene end by 0 bases; junction bases not matched to a gene: 12. CDR1 is SGHTA and CDR2 is FQGNSA in the germline V gene.

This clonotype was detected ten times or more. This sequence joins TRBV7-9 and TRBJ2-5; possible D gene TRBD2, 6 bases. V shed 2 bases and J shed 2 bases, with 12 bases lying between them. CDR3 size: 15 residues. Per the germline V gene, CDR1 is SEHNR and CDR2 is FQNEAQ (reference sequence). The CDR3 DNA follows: TGTGCCAGCAGCTTAACGAGCGGGCCACAAGAGACCCAGTACTTC. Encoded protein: CASSLTSGPQETQYF.

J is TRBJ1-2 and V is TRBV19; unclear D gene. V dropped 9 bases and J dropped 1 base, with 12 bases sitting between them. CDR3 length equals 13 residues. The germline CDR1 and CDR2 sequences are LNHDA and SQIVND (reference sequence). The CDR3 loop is CASRSRGNYGYTF. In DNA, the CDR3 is TGTGCCAGCCGTTCGCGGGGTAACTATGGCTACACCTTC. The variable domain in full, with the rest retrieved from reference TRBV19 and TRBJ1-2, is DGGITQSPKYLFRKEGQNVTLSCEQNLNHDAMYWYRQDPGQGLRLIYYSQIVNDFQKGDIAEGYSVSREKKESFPLTVTSAQKNPTAFYLCASRSRGNYGYTFGSGTRLTVV.

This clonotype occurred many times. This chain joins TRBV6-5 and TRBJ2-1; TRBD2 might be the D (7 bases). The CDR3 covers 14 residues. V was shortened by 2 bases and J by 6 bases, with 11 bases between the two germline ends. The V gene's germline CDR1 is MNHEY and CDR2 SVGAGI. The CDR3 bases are TGTGCCAGCAGTTACGAAGGGGGGGGCAATGAGCAGTTCTTC. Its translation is CASSYEGGGNEQFF.

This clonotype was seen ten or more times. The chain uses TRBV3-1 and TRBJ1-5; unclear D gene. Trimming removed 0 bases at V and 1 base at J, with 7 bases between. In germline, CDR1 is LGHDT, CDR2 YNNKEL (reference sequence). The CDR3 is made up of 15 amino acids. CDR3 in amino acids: CASSQDSGSNQPQHF. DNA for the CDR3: TGTGCCAGCAGCCAAGATTCCGGGAGCAATCAGCCCCAGCATTTT.

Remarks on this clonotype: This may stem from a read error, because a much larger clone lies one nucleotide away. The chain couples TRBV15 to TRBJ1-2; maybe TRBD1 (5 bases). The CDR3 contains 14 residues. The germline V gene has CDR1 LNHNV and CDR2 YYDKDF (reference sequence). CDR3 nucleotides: TGTGCCACCAGCAGGGACACTGTTACCTATGGCGACACCTTC. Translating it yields CATSRDTVTYGDTF.

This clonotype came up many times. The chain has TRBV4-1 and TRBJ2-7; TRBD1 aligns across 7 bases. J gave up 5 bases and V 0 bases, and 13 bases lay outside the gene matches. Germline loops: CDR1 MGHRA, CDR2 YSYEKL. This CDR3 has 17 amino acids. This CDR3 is CASSQEWSTGLRDEQYF. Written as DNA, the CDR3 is TGCGCCAGCAGCCAAGAGTGGTCGACAGGGCTGCGCGACGAGCAGTACTTC.

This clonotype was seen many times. CDR3 loop: CSYRTGETYGYTF. CDR3 nucleotides: TGCAGCTACCGGACAGGCGAAACCTATGGCTACACCTTC. The chain combines TRBV29-1 with TRBJ1-2; TRBD1 matches at 7 bases. Per germline, CDR1 SQVTM and CDR2 ANQGSEA. The CDR3 totals 13 residues. Unmatched junction bases numbered 10, after V lost 8 bases and J lost 4 bases.

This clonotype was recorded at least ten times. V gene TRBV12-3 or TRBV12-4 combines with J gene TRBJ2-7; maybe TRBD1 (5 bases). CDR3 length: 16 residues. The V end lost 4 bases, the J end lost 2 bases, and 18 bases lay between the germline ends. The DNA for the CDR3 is TGTGCCAGCAGTTCTTTCGGTCTAGGGGCGACCTACGAGCAGTACTTC. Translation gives CASSSFGLGATYEQYF.

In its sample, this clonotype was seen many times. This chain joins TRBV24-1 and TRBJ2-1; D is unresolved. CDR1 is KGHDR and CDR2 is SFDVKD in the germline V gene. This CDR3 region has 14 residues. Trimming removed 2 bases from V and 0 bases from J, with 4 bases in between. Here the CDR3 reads CATSDSGSYNEQFF. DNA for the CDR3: TGTGCCACCAGTGATTCAGGCTCCTACAATGAGCAGTTCTTC.

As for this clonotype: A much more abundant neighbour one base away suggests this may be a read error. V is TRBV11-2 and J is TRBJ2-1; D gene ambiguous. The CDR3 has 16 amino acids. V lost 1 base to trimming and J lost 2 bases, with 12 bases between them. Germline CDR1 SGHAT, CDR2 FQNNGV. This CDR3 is CASSLGIQEPYNEQFF. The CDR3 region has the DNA TGTGCCAGCAGCTTAGGTATACAAGAACCCTACAATGAGCAGTTCTTC.

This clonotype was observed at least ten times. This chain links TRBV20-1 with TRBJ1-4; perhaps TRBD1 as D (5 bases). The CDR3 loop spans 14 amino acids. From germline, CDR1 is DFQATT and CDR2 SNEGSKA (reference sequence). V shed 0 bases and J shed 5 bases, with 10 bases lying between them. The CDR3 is CSARDLRENEKLFF. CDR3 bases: TGCAGTGCTAGAGATCTCAGGGAGAATGAAAAACTGTTTTTT.

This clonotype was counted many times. The DNA for the CDR3 is TGTGCCAGCAGCTTAGATCGTCCCCCGGGTCGGGGCCAAGAGACCCAGTACTTC. Encoded protein: CASSLDRPPGRGQETQYF. The chain recombines TRBV11-2 with TRBJ2-5; D is perhaps TRBD2 (5 bases). The CDR3 is made up of 18 amino acids. V was clipped by 0 bases and J by 1 base, with 18 bases between them. Germline lookup yields CDR1 SGHAT and CDR2 FQNNGV.

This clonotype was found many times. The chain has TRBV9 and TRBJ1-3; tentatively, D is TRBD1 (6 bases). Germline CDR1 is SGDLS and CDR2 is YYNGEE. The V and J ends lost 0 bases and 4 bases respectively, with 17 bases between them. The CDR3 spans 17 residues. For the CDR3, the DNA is TGTGCCAGCAGCGTAGCGGCAGGGGCCACCGGAGGAAACACCATATATTTT. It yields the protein CASSVAAGATGGNTIYF.